Described below is a single T cell receptor beta chain sequence and its context. What it recognizes is unknown. The CDR3 spans 16 residues. Trimming stripped 5 bases from V and 1 base from J, with 16 bases between. Germline CDR1 is SGHDN and CDR2 is FVKESK. This entry belongs to a study of T cell responses to AZD1222 COVID-19 vaccine. Study outcomes and limitations: Repertoire sampling happened only post peak T cell response. Researchers report vaccine-associated CD4 TCRs spanning spike, with dominance at 160-218 and 743-854.

Doses given second, at about 4 or about 12 weeks, were pooled. Generated by immunoSEQ multiplex PCR, the TCRdb table keeps only in-frame clones and is missing some. The sample yields about 110,000 clones, more than 70% seen once. This sequence originates from an adult who received the AZD1222 COVID-19 vaccine. The chain joins TRBV14 to TRBJ2-3; D not resolved. Specimen: peripheral blood, collected 28 days after the second AZD1222 dose. CDR3 loop: CASSARDGLGTDTQYF. The CDR3 DNA is TGTGCCAGCAGCGCGCGAGACGGGCTAGGCACAGATACGCAGTATTTT.